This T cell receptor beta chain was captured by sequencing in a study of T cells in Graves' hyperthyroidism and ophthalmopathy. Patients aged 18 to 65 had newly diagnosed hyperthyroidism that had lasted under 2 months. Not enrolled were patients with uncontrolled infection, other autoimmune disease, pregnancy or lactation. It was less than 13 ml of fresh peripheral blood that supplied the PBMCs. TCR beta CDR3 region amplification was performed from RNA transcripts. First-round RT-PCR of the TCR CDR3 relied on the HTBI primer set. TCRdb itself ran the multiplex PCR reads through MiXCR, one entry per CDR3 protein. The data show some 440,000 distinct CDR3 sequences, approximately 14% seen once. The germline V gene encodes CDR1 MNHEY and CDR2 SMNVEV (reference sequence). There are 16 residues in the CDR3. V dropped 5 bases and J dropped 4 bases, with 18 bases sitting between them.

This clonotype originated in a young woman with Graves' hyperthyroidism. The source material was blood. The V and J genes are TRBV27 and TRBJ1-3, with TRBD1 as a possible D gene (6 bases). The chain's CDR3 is CASSLNRVTAGNTIYF. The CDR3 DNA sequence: TGTGCCAGCAGTCTCAACAGGGTTACTGCCGGAAACACCATATATTTT.